This T cell receptor (beta chain) was recovered during a study of CXCR3-negative and CXCR3-positive naive CD8 T cells. Sorts performed in triplicate captured 300,000 to 350,000 cells each from every CD8+ T cell subset. It was by 5' RACE with UMI labels that the TRB cDNA libraries were prepared. Reanalyzing the 5' RACE reads, TCRdb keeps one entry per CDR3 protein, without DNA. The sample data list about 120,000 distinct CDR3 sequences. CDR1 and CDR2 (germline): SGHTA, FQGTGA. The CDR3 covers 16 residues. The sequence was collected from a human donor in good health. Some clones in this sample may be carry-over from other donors' samples. Specimen: naive CXCR3- CD8+ T cells from blood. Described subset: CD45RO-CCR7+CD27+CD95- naive CD8+ T cells lacking CXCR3 (TNR3-). This rearrangement joins TRBV7-3 to TRBJ2-6. CDR3 amino acids: CASSLSGSTMANVLTF.